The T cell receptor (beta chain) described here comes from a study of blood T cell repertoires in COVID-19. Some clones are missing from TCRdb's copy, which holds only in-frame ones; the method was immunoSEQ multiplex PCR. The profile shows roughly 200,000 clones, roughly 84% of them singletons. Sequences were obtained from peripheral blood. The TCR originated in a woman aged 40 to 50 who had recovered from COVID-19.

CDR3 sequence reads: CASSQGQYNEQFF. CDR3 in DNA: TGTGCCAGCAGCCAGGGACAGTACAATGAGCAGTTCTTC. The rearrangement links TRBV3-1 (or the pseudogene TRBV3-2) to TRBJ2-1; 7 nucleotides line up with TRBD1. This CDR3 has 13 residues. J gave up 4 bases and V 3 bases, and 0 bases lay outside the gene matches. CDR1 and CDR2 from the germline V gene are LGHDT and YNNKEL (reference sequence).